A selection of T cell receptor beta chains follows, all from one sample in a study of blood T cells in healthy people across ages. Via MiXCR, TCRdb re-called the 5' RACE reads, giving one row per CDR3 protein. The sample shows 1.8 million or so distinct CDR3 sequences, roughly two fifths of them seen only once. The sequencing sample was made of blood. Receptors originate from a human donor in good health. Both conserved end residues are part of each CDR3. The D gene is left open where the match is weak. A row's size may be missing; if present it is once, few, many or a size class.

d_gene: TRBD2
v_gene: TRBV20-1
abundance: -
j_gene: TRBJ2-3
len: 15
CDR3nt: TGCAGTGCTACGGCTTCCGGGAGGACTACAGATACGCAGTATTTT
CDR3aa: CSATASGRTTDTQYF

d_gene: -
v_gene: TRBV12-3/TRBV12-4
abundance: -
j_gene: TRBJ1-2
len: 11
CDR3nt: TGTGCCAGTACTGACGGCCCTGGCTACACCTTC
CDR3aa: CASTDGPGYTF

d_gene: -
v_gene: TRBV29-1
abundance: -
j_gene: TRBJ1-5
len: 14
CDR3nt: TGCAGCGTTGTGGTGGGGAGTGCCAATCAGCCCCAGCATTTT
CDR3aa: CSVVVGSANQPQHF

d_gene: -
v_gene: TRBV9
abundance: few
j_gene: TRBJ2-4
len: 17
CDR3nt: TGTGCCAGCAGCGGTAACGACCCCACGGGGACCAAAAACATTCAGTACTTC
CDR3aa: CASSGNDPTGTKNIQYF

d_gene: TRBD1
v_gene: TRBV6-1
abundance: few
j_gene: TRBJ2-1
len: 15
CDR3nt: TGTGCCAGCGGAAGGGGACAGGCGCCCCCGGATGAGCAGTTCTTC
CDR3aa: CASGRGQAPPDEQFF

d_gene: -
v_gene: TRBV5-1
abundance: -
j_gene: TRBJ2-3
len: 16
CDR3nt: TGCGCCAGCAGCTGGGATGGTGGGGGGGCCCTTAATACGCAGTATTTT
CDR3aa: CASSWDGGGALNTQYF

d_gene: TRBD1
v_gene: TRBV5-1
abundance: -
j_gene: TRBJ2-7
len: 16
CDR3nt: TGCGCCAGCAGCTTGGCCGAGGGGGCTCAATCCTACGAGCAGTACTTC
CDR3aa: CASSLAEGAQSYEQYF

d_gene: -
v_gene: TRBV7-6
abundance: -
j_gene: TRBJ2-7
len: 13
CDR3nt: TGTGCCAGCAGCTTTCTTGGGGAAGGCGAGCAGTACTTC
CDR3aa: CASSFLGEGEQYF

d_gene: -
v_gene: TRBV5-5
abundance: -
j_gene: TRBJ1-2
len: 14
CDR3nt: TGTGCCAGCAGCGCGACACCGGTGGACTATGGCTACACCTTC
CDR3aa: CASSATPVDYGYTF

d_gene: -
v_gene: TRBV24-1
abundance: few
j_gene: TRBJ1-5
len: 14
CDR3nt: TGTGCCACCAGTGGGGGGGATAGCAATCAGCCCCAGCATTTT
CDR3aa: CATSGGDSNQPQHF

d_gene: -
v_gene: TRBV11-3
abundance: few
j_gene: TRBJ1-2
len: 15
CDR3nt: TGTGCCAGCAGCTTAGATCCAGGGGTTGTAGATGGCTACACCTTC
CDR3aa: CASSLDPGVVDGYTF

d_gene: -
v_gene: TRBV7-2
abundance: few
j_gene: TRBJ2-3
len: 16
CDR3nt: TGTGCCAGCAGCTTAGTATCGGCGCGGCACACAGATACGCAGTATTTT
CDR3aa: CASSLVSARHTDTQYF

d_gene: -
v_gene: TRBV28
abundance: -
j_gene: TRBJ2-7
len: 12
CDR3nt: TGTGCCAGCAGCAACTCAGGTCTCGAGCAGTACTTC
CDR3aa: CASSNSGLEQYF

d_gene: -
v_gene: TRBV12-3/TRBV12-4
abundance: -
j_gene: TRBJ2-3
len: 14
CDR3nt: TGTGCCAGCAGTTTGCACGGGAACACAGATACGCAGTATTTT
CDR3aa: CASSLHGNTDTQYF

d_gene: -
v_gene: TRBV5-5
abundance: few
j_gene: TRBJ2-7
len: 14
CDR3nt: TGTGCCAGCAGTTACAACCGGGACCCTAGCTATCGGTACTTC
CDR3aa: CASSYNRDPSYRYF

d_gene: -
v_gene: TRBV18
abundance: -
j_gene: TRBJ1-1
len: 10
CDR3nt: TGTGCCAGCTCACCAGGGATAGCTTTCTTT
CDR3aa: CASSPGIAFF

d_gene: -
v_gene: TRBV7-3
abundance: -
j_gene: TRBJ2-1
len: 16
CDR3nt: TGTGCCAGCAGCTTAACGTTCCCGAACCACCACAATGAGCAGTTCTTC
CDR3aa: CASSLTFPNHHNEQFF

d_gene: -
v_gene: TRBV5-5
abundance: few
j_gene: TRBJ1-1
len: 17
CDR3nt: TGTGCCAGCAGCTCCCCGACAGGTAGACCAATGAACACTGAAGCTTTCTTT
CDR3aa: CASSSPTGRPMNTEAFF

d_gene: -
v_gene: TRBV18
abundance: -
j_gene: TRBJ2-3
len: 15
CDR3nt: TGTGCCAGCTCAGCGCTTATTACAGGGTCAGATACGCCGTATTTT
CDR3aa: CASSALITGSDTPYF

d_gene: TRBD1
v_gene: TRBV2
abundance: -
j_gene: TRBJ2-1
len: 14
CDR3nt: TGTACCATCCCCGGGACAGGGGGTATCAATGAGCAGTTCTTC
CDR3aa: CTIPGTGGINEQFF

d_gene: -
v_gene: TRBV20-1
abundance: -
j_gene: TRBJ2-7
len: 11
CDR3nt: TGCAGTGCTAGATTCGCGGACGAGCAGTACTTC
CDR3aa: CSARFADEQYF

d_gene: TRBD2
v_gene: TRBV7-6
abundance: few
j_gene: TRBJ2-7
len: 14
CDR3nt: TGTGCCAGCAGCCCCGACACGGGACGAGCGGGGAAGTACTTC
CDR3aa: CASSPDTGRAGKYF

d_gene: TRBD2
v_gene: TRBV10-3
abundance: -
j_gene: TRBJ2-3
len: 15
CDR3nt: TGTGCCATCAGACTAGCGGGGGGGAGCACAGATACGCAGTATTTT
CDR3aa: CAIRLAGGSTDTQYF

d_gene: -
v_gene: TRBV4-1
abundance: -
j_gene: TRBJ2-3
len: 15
CDR3nt: TGCGCCAGCAGCCCAGGTGTAGCCAGCACAGATACGCAGTATTTT
CDR3aa: CASSPGVASTDTQYF

d_gene: -
v_gene: TRBV29-1
abundance: -
j_gene: TRBJ1-2
len: 12
CDR3nt: TGCAGCGTTGGATGGCAGGCCTATGGCTACACCTTC
CDR3aa: CSVGWQAYGYTF

d_gene: -
v_gene: TRBV6-5
abundance: few
j_gene: TRBJ2-4
len: 15
CDR3nt: TGTGCCAGCTTGGGGGGGCATGGAGCCAAAAACATTCAGTACTTC
CDR3aa: CASLGGHGAKNIQYF

d_gene: TRBD2
v_gene: TRBV20-1
abundance: -
j_gene: TRBJ2-7
len: 14
CDR3nt: TGCAGTGCTAGAGCCCAGGGACTAGCAGGGGAGCAGTACTTC
CDR3aa: CSARAQGLAGEQYF

d_gene: -
v_gene: TRBV10-3
abundance: -
j_gene: TRBJ2-3
len: 14
CDR3nt: TGTGCCATCAGTGAGCCTCTCCCCGGAGATACGCAGTATTTT
CDR3aa: CAISEPLPGDTQYF

d_gene: -
v_gene: TRBV12-3/TRBV12-4
abundance: many
j_gene: TRBJ2-5
len: 15
CDR3nt: TGTGCCAGCAGTTTAAGGGGGGGCCTCCAAGAGACCCAGTACTTC
CDR3aa: CASSLRGGLQETQYF

d_gene: -
v_gene: TRBV7-9
abundance: few
j_gene: TRBJ2-7
len: 16
CDR3nt: TGTGCCAGCAGCTTAGGACCCTTCGGTAGGACCTACGAGCAGTACTTC
CDR3aa: CASSLGPFGRTYEQYF

d_gene: -
v_gene: TRBV9
abundance: -
j_gene: TRBJ2-5
len: 14
CDR3nt: TGTGCCAGCAGCGTAGGAGGTCCCTCAGGGGAGCAGTACTTC
CDR3aa: CASSVGGPSGEQYF

d_gene: TRBD1
v_gene: TRBV10-3
abundance: many
j_gene: TRBJ2-7
len: 17
CDR3nt: TGTGCCACGGGGACAGGGGAATGGGATCGGGTAAGCCACGAGCAGTACTTC
CDR3aa: CATGTGEWDRVSHEQYF

d_gene: -
v_gene: TRBV12-3/TRBV12-4
abundance: -
j_gene: TRBJ2-1
len: 16
CDR3nt: TGTGCCAGCAACTCGGGACTCCTTTCGACCTACAATGAGCAGTTCTTC
CDR3aa: CASNSGLLSTYNEQFF

d_gene: TRBD1
v_gene: TRBV3-1
abundance: -
j_gene: TRBJ2-3
len: 16
CDR3nt: TGTGCCAGCAGCCATGATCGGGACAGGGTCACAGATACGCAGTATTTT
CDR3aa: CASSHDRDRVTDTQYF

d_gene: -
v_gene: TRBV12-3/TRBV12-4
abundance: -
j_gene: TRBJ1-1
len: 11
CDR3nt: TGTGCCAGCGTCGGACGGACTGAAGCTTTCTTT
CDR3aa: CASVGRTEAFF

d_gene: -
v_gene: TRBV7-2
abundance: -
j_gene: TRBJ2-3
len: 11
CDR3nt: TGTGCCAGCAGCTTCTTCATGGGCCAGTATTTT
CDR3aa: CASSFFMGQYF

d_gene: -
v_gene: TRBV7-9
abundance: few
j_gene: TRBJ2-5
len: 14
CDR3nt: TGTGCCAGCAGCTTAGCCTACCGGGGAGCAGGGAAGTACTTC
CDR3aa: CASSLAYRGAGKYF

d_gene: -
v_gene: TRBV20-1
abundance: -
j_gene: TRBJ2-1
len: 14
CDR3nt: TGCAGTGCTAGAGACATACGCGGTCCCAATGAGCAGTTCTTC
CDR3aa: CSARDIRGPNEQFF

d_gene: -
v_gene: TRBV12-3/TRBV12-4
abundance: -
j_gene: TRBJ2-1
len: 14
CDR3nt: TGTGCCAGCAGTTTTCCCGGGGTACGCAATGAGCAGTTCTTC
CDR3aa: CASSFPGVRNEQFF

d_gene: -
v_gene: TRBV4-1
abundance: -
j_gene: TRBJ2-3
len: 17
CDR3nt: TGCGCCAGCAGCCAAGTAGAAGACCCCGGGAGATTTGATACGCAGTATTTT
CDR3aa: CASSQVEDPGRFDTQYF

d_gene: -
v_gene: TRBV28
abundance: few
j_gene: TRBJ1-2
len: 12
CDR3nt: TGTGCCAGCAGCCCATACTTGAGTGGCTACACCTTC
CDR3aa: CASSPYLSGYTF

d_gene: TRBD1
v_gene: TRBV29-1
abundance: -
j_gene: TRBJ1-4
len: 13
CDR3nt: TGCAGCGCCAACACAGGGGTTGGGGAAAAACTGTTTTTT
CDR3aa: CSANTGVGEKLFF

d_gene: TRBD2
v_gene: TRBV10-3
abundance: -
j_gene: TRBJ2-7
len: 14
CDR3nt: TGTGCCATCAGTACTAGCGGGGGGGCTAACGAGCAGTACTTC
CDR3aa: CAISTSGGANEQYF

d_gene: -
v_gene: TRBV7-3
abundance: few
j_gene: TRBJ2-3
len: 14
CDR3nt: TGTGCCAGCAGCTCTAAGGGCCAGGGAGATACGCAGTATTTT
CDR3aa: CASSSKGQGDTQYF

d_gene: -
v_gene: TRBV3-1
abundance: many
j_gene: TRBJ1-2
len: 12
CDR3nt: TGTGCCAGCAGCCAACGGGGCTATGGCTACACCTTC
CDR3aa: CASSQRGYGYTF

d_gene: -
v_gene: TRBV7-2
abundance: -
j_gene: TRBJ2-3
len: 16
CDR3nt: TGTGCCAGCAGCCCGGGACTCCGAGGGGGTAGAGATACGCAGTATTTT
CDR3aa: CASSPGLRGGRDTQYF

d_gene: TRBD2
v_gene: TRBV7-9
abundance: few
j_gene: TRBJ2-1
len: 16
CDR3nt: TGTGCCAGCAGCTTGACCCGGGGGGGCTCTTTGAATGAGCAGTTCTTC
CDR3aa: CASSLTRGGSLNEQFF

d_gene: -
v_gene: TRBV13
abundance: -
j_gene: TRBJ2-7
len: 15
CDR3nt: TGTGTCAGCAGCGTGGGACTCCAGGGCGGCTACGAGCAGTACTTC
CDR3aa: CVSSVGLQGGYEQYF

d_gene: TRBD1
v_gene: TRBV4-1
abundance: -
j_gene: TRBJ1-2
len: 15
CDR3nt: TGCGCCAGCAGCCTTGGGACAGGGGATACCTATGGCTACACCTTC
CDR3aa: CASSLGTGDTYGYTF

d_gene: TRBD2
v_gene: TRBV10-3
abundance: -
j_gene: TRBJ2-5
len: 17
CDR3nt: TGTGCCATCAGTGCCGGACTAGCGAGAGGTTCGGAAGAGACCCAGTACTTC
CDR3aa: CAISAGLARGSEETQYF

d_gene: TRBD1
v_gene: TRBV2
abundance: -
j_gene: TRBJ1-2
len: 18
CDR3nt: TGTGCCAGCAGTGAACGATGGGGGGGGGCAGAGGGGGCCTATGGCTACACCTTC
CDR3aa: CASSERWGGAEGAYGYTF

d_gene: TRBD2
v_gene: TRBV7-9
abundance: -
j_gene: TRBJ2-1
len: 14
CDR3nt: TGTGCCAGCAGCTTATCGGGACTAGCGTTCGAGCAGTTCTTC
CDR3aa: CASSLSGLAFEQFF

d_gene: -
v_gene: TRBV27
abundance: few
j_gene: TRBJ2-7
len: 15
CDR3nt: TGTGCCAGCAGTTTCGCGTTAGGGGACCCCTACGAGCAGTACTTC
CDR3aa: CASSFALGDPYEQYF

d_gene: TRBD2
v_gene: TRBV4-3
abundance: few
j_gene: TRBJ2-3
len: 16
CDR3nt: TGCGCCAGCAGCCGTTCCCTTGCGGGGGTAACAGATACGCAGTATTTT
CDR3aa: CASSRSLAGVTDTQYF

d_gene: TRBD1
v_gene: TRBV12-3/TRBV12-4
abundance: -
j_gene: TRBJ2-7
len: 16
CDR3nt: TGTGCCAGCAGTCCTTTCGGACAGGGTGGGTTCTACGAGCAGTACTTC
CDR3aa: CASSPFGQGGFYEQYF

d_gene: -
v_gene: TRBV5-1
abundance: -
j_gene: TRBJ2-7
len: 14
CDR3nt: TGCGCCGGCAGCCCCGGGACTGATGGAGACGAGCAGTACTTC
CDR3aa: CAGSPGTDGDEQYF

d_gene: TRBD1
v_gene: TRBV6-1
abundance: -
j_gene: TRBJ1-6
len: 15
CDR3nt: TGTGCCAGCAAGGCAGGGGGCCCCTATAATTCACCCCTCCACTTT
CDR3aa: CASKAGGPYNSPLHF

d_gene: -
v_gene: TRBV7-9
abundance: -
j_gene: TRBJ2-5
len: 14
CDR3nt: TGTGCCAGCAGCTCCCGCTCAGGGGAAGAGACCCAGTACTTC
CDR3aa: CASSSRSGEETQYF

d_gene: -
v_gene: TRBV19
abundance: once
j_gene: TRBJ1-1
len: 15
CDR3nt: TGTGCCAGTAGTCCCACAGCCTTGATGAACACTGAAGCTTTCTTT
CDR3aa: CASSPTALMNTEAFF